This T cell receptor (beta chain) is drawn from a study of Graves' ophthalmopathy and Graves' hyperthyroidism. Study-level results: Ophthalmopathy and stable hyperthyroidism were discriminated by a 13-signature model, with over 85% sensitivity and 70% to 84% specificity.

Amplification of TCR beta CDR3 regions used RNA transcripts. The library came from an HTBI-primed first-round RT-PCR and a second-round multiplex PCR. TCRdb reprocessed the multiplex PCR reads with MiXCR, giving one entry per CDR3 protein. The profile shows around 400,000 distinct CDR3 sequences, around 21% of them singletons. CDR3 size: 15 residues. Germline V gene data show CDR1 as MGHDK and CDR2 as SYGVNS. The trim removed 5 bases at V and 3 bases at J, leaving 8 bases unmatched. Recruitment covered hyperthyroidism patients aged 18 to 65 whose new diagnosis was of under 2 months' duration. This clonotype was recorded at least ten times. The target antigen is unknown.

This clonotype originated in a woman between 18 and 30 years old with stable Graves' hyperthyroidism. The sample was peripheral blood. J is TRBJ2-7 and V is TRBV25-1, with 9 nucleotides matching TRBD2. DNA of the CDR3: TGTGCCAGCAGTCCCGACTTAGCGGGAGTCTACGAGCAGTACTTC. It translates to CASSPDLAGVYEQYF.